The clone carrying this TCR beta chain was recorded a few times. The antigen is unknown. This CDR3 spans 11 amino acids. Germline V gene sequence: CDR1 SGDLS, CDR2 YYNGEE. Trimming shortened V by 0 bases and J by 6 bases, and 4 bases separated the two germline ends. The sample comes from a study of cytomegalovirus exposure and HLA in healthy donors. Across the whole study: Across 350 to 500 genotyped donors, 65% to 90% landed in the Caucasian-associated ancestry cluster. Study-wide results and caveats: Listed as cytomegalovirus-associated were 164 TCR beta chains. The authors confirmed in vitro that a few CMV-associated chains were specific for CMV antigens. A later analysis revealed that TCR association rates differed between HLA loci, peaking at DRB1 and bottoming out at HLA-C.

Primers: 60 Vbeta forward and 13 Jbeta reverse. TCRdb's table, derived via immunoSEQ multiplex PCR, lists solely in-frame clones and lacks some. The repertoire holds some 130,000 clones, with less than 80% as singletons. This clonotype originated in a man between 35 and 55 years old in good health and CMV-seropositive. The chain carries TRBV9 and TRBJ2-7; D call uncertain. Sequencing was done on a sample of PBMCs. In DNA, the CDR3 is TGTGCCAGCAGCGTAGGGAGCGAGCAGTACTTC. It is translated as CASSVGSEQYF.